These 31 T cell receptor beta chains came from one sample sequenced in a study of T cells in tuberculosis. Method: immunoSEQ multiplex PCR; TCRdb's copy keeps in-frame clones and lacks some. The sample yields about 45,000 clones, roughly 94% seen once. Sequenced sample: PBMCs. These TCRs come from a donor aged 10-29 years with latent tuberculosis or without tuberculosis infection. Some clones in this sample may be carry-over from other donors' samples.

The chain joins TRBV7-2 to TRBJ2-7, with D tentatively TRBD2 (5 bases). Germline V gene sequence: CDR1 SGHTA, CDR2 FQGNSA. V was trimmed by 4 bases and J by 4 bases, leaving 8 bases between them. The CDR3 loop spans 12 amino acids. This chain's CDR3 is CASSYRGYEQYF. CDR3 nucleotides: TGTGCCAGCAGCTACCGGGGTTACGAGCAGTACTTC.

The chain uses TRBV7-8 and TRBJ2-1, with TRBD2 matching 11 bases. The J segment lost 5 bases and the V segment lost 5 bases, leaving 5 bases of the junction unmatched. The germline V gene encodes CDR1 SGHVS and CDR2 FQNEAQ. The CDR3 contains 15 residues. The CDR3 reads CASSKLAGGHNEQFF. The CDR3 nucleotides read TGTGCCAGCAGCAAGCTAGCGGGAGGTCACAATGAGCAGTTCTTC.

This clone was observed once. V gene TRBV27 combines with J gene TRBJ2-3; 8 positions match TRBD2. CDR1 and CDR2 from the germline V gene are MNHEY and SMNVEV (reference sequence). CDR3 length equals 19 residues. J was trimmed by 3 bases and V by 6 bases; bases with no gene match: 20. CDR3 region: CASRSDPEKLAVLTDTQYF. In DNA form, the CDR3 reads TGTGCCAGCAGATCCGATCCCGAAAAACTAGCGGTTCTGACAGATACGCAGTATTTT.

The chain employs TRBV11-3 and TRBJ2-3; 11 bases are shared with TRBD2. The CDR3 totals 18 residues. Germline lookup yields CDR1 SGHNT and CDR2 YENEEA. Germline trimming cut 5 bases from V and 3 bases from J; bases unmatched to any gene: 13. In DNA form, the CDR3 reads TGTGCCAGCAGCGCAAAGTTATTAGCGGGAGGGGAAACAGATACGCAGTATTTT. Encoded protein: CASSAKLLAGGETDTQYF.

To note about this clone: The sample holds other DNA sequences that translate to the same CDR3. The chain uses TRBV27 and TRBJ2-7, with TRBD1 identical over 12 bases. J was trimmed by 3 bases and V by 6 bases; bases with no gene match: 21. This CDR3 is 20 amino acids long. Germline V lookup: CDR1 MNHEY, CDR2 SMNVEV (reference sequence). The CDR3 sequence is CASSPSTLGQGAFKDYEQYF. DNA of the CDR3: TGTGCCAGCAGCCCATCCACCCTGGGACAGGGGGCATTCAAAGACTACGAGCAGTACTTC.

The table lists this clone with a few counts. The chain combines TRBV18 with TRBJ2-3; TRBD2 matches 9 bases. The junction had 9 bases not matched to a gene; V was cut back by 3 bases and J by 2 bases. Germline-derived CDR1 and CDR2 are KGHSH and LQKENI. This CDR3 has 17 residues. CDR3 sequence (DNA): TGTGCCAGCTCACCCTCCGCGGCGGGAGGGCTCACAGATACGCAGTATTTT. This codes for CASSPSAAGGLTDTQYF.

The rearrangement links TRBV4-1 to TRBJ2-7; 10 bases are shared with TRBD2. With 3 bases clipped from V and 0 bases from J, the junction kept 5 bases outside the gene matches. This CDR3 is 16 amino acids long. The germline V gene has CDR1 MGHRA and CDR2 YSYEKL. DNA of the CDR3: TGCGCCAGCAGCCATTACGGGACTAGCGACTCCTACGAGCAGTACTTC. Residues: CASSHYGTSDSYEQYF.

This clone was seen only a few times. The rearrangement links TRBV19 to TRBJ2-4, with D perhaps TRBD2 (6 bases). The V end lost 2 bases, the J end lost 3 bases, and 11 bases lay between the germline ends. Looked up from germline, CDR1 is LNHDA and CDR2 is SQIVND (reference sequence). The CDR3 sequence is 15 residues long. Here the CDR3 DNA reads TGTGCCAGTAGTATACGGCAGGGAGGCAAAAACATTCAGTACTTC. This gives the protein CASSIRQGGKNIQYF.

V and J are TRBV6-4 and TRBJ1-5; TRBD1 matches 11 bases. V lost 4 bases, J lost 7 bases, and 6 bases stayed unmatched. Per germline, CDR1 MRHNA and CDR2 SNTAGT. The CDR3 extends over 15 amino acids. The CDR3: CASSAGTGGNQPQHF. In nucleotides, the CDR3 is TGTGCCAGCAGTGCTGGGACAGGGGGTAACCAGCCCCAGCATTTT.

In this sample, this clone turned up a few times. The rearrangement links TRBV5-5 to TRBJ2-1; D may be TRBD2 (7 bases). Looked up from germline, CDR1 is SGHKS and CDR2 is YYEKEE (reference sequence). The CDR3 has 15 amino acids. Deletions cut 0 bases from V and 1 base from J, with 8 bases between. The CDR3 coding sequence is TGTGCCAGCAGCTTGGAGGGGGGGTCCTACAATGAGCAGTTCTTC. Its protein is CASSLEGGSYNEQFF.

J is TRBJ2-1 and V is TRBV14; possibly TRBD2 for D (6 bases). Germline-derived CDR1 and CDR2 are SGHDN and FVKESK. Trimming removed 0 bases from V and 0 bases from J, with 9 bases in between. The CDR3 loop spans 16 amino acids. CDR3 DNA sequence: TGTGCCAGCAGCCAAGATATCGGGAGCTCCTACAATGAGCAGTTCTTC. Encoded protein: CASSQDIGSSYNEQFF.

The chain combines TRBV5-1 with TRBJ1-2; maybe TRBD1 (5 bases). Looked up from germline, CDR1 is SGHRS and CDR2 is YFSETQ. This CDR3 has 13 residues. V gave up 0 bases and J gave up 8 bases, with 11 bases separating them. The CDR3 reads CASSLVPQGGYTF. Written as DNA, the CDR3 is TGCGCCAGCAGCTTGGTCCCCCAGGGAGGCTACACCTTC.

This rearrangement joins TRBV29-1 to TRBJ2-7; D may be TRBD2 (6 bases). CDR1 and CDR2 from the germline V gene are SQVTM and ANQGSEA. The CDR3 runs to 12 residues. V lost 5 bases and J lost 6, with 14 bases in between. As DNA, the CDR3 is TGCAGCGTTCGGCAGGGAGGTAGCGAGCAGTACTTC. Its translation: CSVRQGGSEQYF.

The chain joins TRBV28 to TRBJ2-1; D perhaps matches TRBD2 (5 bases). CDR1 is MDHEN, CDR2 SYDVKM, per germline. V was trimmed by 8 bases and J by 9 bases, leaving 23 bases between them. This CDR3 has 15 residues. In DNA form, the CDR3 reads TGTGCCAGCTCCGGGGAAATTGGGAGACGGAGTGAGCAGTTCTTC. It is translated as CASSGEIGRRSEQFF. The full variable domain, in which reference TRBV28 and TRBJ2-1 provide the parts outside the CDR3, is DVKVTQSSRYLVKRTGEKVFLECVQDMDHENMFWYRQDPGLGLRLIYFSYDVKMKEKGDIPEGYSVSREKKERFSLILESASTNQTSMYLCASSGEIGRRSEQFFGPGTRLTVL.

V and J are TRBV28 and TRBJ1-1, with D possibly being TRBD1 (6 bases). The CDR3 runs 15 residues. Germline V gene lookup returns CDR1 MDHEN and CDR2 SYDVKM. The ends were cut back, 0 bases at V and 0 bases at J, with 8 bases in the middle. CDR3 nucleotides: TGTGCCAGCAGTTTATGGACAGGCTTGAACACTGAAGCTTTCTTT. Translated: CASSLWTGLNTEAFF.

In DNA form, the CDR3 reads TGTGCCATCTCTTCGGGAGATAATGAAAAACTGTTTTTT. Translated, it gives CAISSGDNEKLFF. The chain couples TRBV10-3 to TRBJ1-4; D unclear. Germline loops: CDR1 ENHRY, CDR2 SYGVKD. This CDR3 spans 13 amino acids. V lost 8 bases and J lost 4, with 11 bases in between.

The chain carries TRBV11-2 and TRBJ2-2; 7 nucleotides agree with TRBD1. Looked up from germline, CDR1 is SGHAT and CDR2 is FQNNGV. Germline trimming cut 8 bases from V and 4 bases from J; bases unmatched to any gene: 10. CDR3 size: 15 residues. The CDR3 sequence: CASGYSGGPTGELFF. The DNA for the CDR3 is TGTGCCAGCGGTTACTCAGGGGGTCCCACCGGGGAGCTGTTTTTT.

This sequence joins TRBV4-1 and TRBJ1-3; D remains unclear. Germline CDR1 and CDR2: MGHRA and YSYEKL. Trimming took off 3 bases at V and 4 bases at J, with 13 bases between the two ends. The CDR3 is made up of 15 amino acids. CDR3 coding DNA: TGCGCCAGCAGCCAGGCCGGGTCCCTCGGAAACACCATATATTTT. Translating it yields CASSQAGSLGNTIYF.

The CDR3 loop is CASSLGRPNSYQETQYF. CDR3 coding DNA: TGTGCCAGCAGTTTAGGGAGACCTAATTCGTACCAAGAGACCCAGTACTTC. The chain is built from TRBV28 and TRBJ2-5, with a weak D call TRBD2 (5 bases). The germline V and J ends were trimmed by 2 bases and 0 bases, with 16 bases remaining between them. The germline gives CDR1 MDHEN, CDR2 SYDVKM. This CDR3 is built from 17 residues.

This clone was seen just once. This chain uses TRBV30 with TRBJ2-5; 7 bases agree with TRBD2. The DNA matches TRBJ2-7 better at its end, which makes the J call doubtful. From germline, CDR1 is GTSNPN and CDR2 SVGIG (reference sequence). CDR3 length: 14 amino acids. CDR3 sequence: CAWTYGGFLYEQYF. The DNA for the CDR3 is TGTGCCTGGACCTACGGGGGGTTCCTCTACGAGCAGTACTTC.

The chain combines TRBV18 with TRBJ2-7, with TRBD1 matching 8 bases. Germline V gene sequence: CDR1 KGHSH, CDR2 LQKENI. The CDR3 is 15 amino acids. The ends lost 4 bases at V and 5 bases at J; junction bases unmatched: 10. CDR3 loop: CASSLPGQVFHEQYF. CDR3 DNA: TGTGCCAGCTCACTCCCGGGACAGGTTTTCCACGAGCAGTACTTC. Drawing the rest from reference TRBV18 and TRBJ2-7, the complete variable domain is NAGVMQNPRHLVRRRGQEARLRCSPMKGHSHVYWYRQLPEEGLKFMVYLQKENIIDESGMPKERFSAEFPKEGPSILRIQQVVRGDSAAYFCASSLPGQVFHEQYFGPGTRLTVT.

This clone was recorded only once. The chain links TRBV13 to TRBJ1-2; 10 bases agree with TRBD1. The CDR3 spans 14 residues. The trim removed 5 bases at V and 7 bases at J, leaving 7 bases unmatched. Per the germline V gene, CDR1 is PRHDT and CDR2 is FYEKMQ (reference sequence). The CDR3 here is CASSLDRGRIGYTF. Written as DNA, the CDR3 is TGTGCCAGCAGCCTAGACAGGGGGCGAATTGGCTACACCTTC.

The chain recombines TRBV11-2 with TRBJ1-2; 7 bases fit TRBD1. Trimming took 4 bases from V and 4 from J; bases not matched to a gene: 6. Germline V gives CDR1 SGHAT, CDR2 FQNNGV. The CDR3 runs to 14 residues. In nucleotides, the CDR3 is TGTGCCAGCAGCTCCCGGGACAGCCTCTATGGCTACACCTTC. This encodes CASSSRDSLYGYTF.

V and J are TRBV7-2 and TRBJ2-3, with a weak D call TRBD2 (6 bases). Trimming took 5 bases from V and 2 from J, leaving 11 bases between them. Germline values: CDR1 SGHTA, CDR2 FQGNSA. This CDR3 is 14 amino acids long. CDR3 residues: CASSPGLLTDTQYF. The CDR3, as DNA: TGTGCCAGCAGCCCAGGACTACTCACAGATACGCAGTATTTT.

The chain recombines TRBV27 with TRBJ2-7; D remains ambiguous. The CDR3 has 13 residues. The germline gives CDR1 MNHEY, CDR2 SMNVEV (reference sequence). The ends were cut back, 6 bases at V and 5 bases at J, with 14 bases in the middle. In DNA form, the CDR3 reads TGTGCCAGCAGCCTCCTACGAACTGACGAGCAGTACTTC. It codes for CASSLLRTDEQYF.

The chain combines TRBV11-2 with TRBJ2-1; 10 bases match TRBD2. In germline, CDR1 is SGHAT, CDR2 FQNNGV. The CDR3 loop spans 16 amino acids. The V segment lost 1 base and the J segment 5 bases; nucleotides outside the gene matches: 5. Here the CDR3 DNA reads TGTGCCAGCAGCTTAGGAGGGACTAGCGTAGACAATGAGCAGTTCTTC. Its translation: CASSLGGTSVDNEQFF.

This clone is labeled medium-sized. The CDR3 sequence is CASSPPGPTMEAFF. DNA of the CDR3: TGTGCCAGCAGCCCACCGGGTCCAACCATGGAAGCTTTCTTT. The gene calls are TRBV9 and TRBJ1-1; D is undetermined. V was shortened by 4 bases and J by 8 bases, with 18 bases between the two germline ends. CDR3 length: 14 amino acids. Germline CDR1 is SGDLS and CDR2 is YYNGEE.

The chain joins TRBV5-6 to TRBJ1-2, with 7 nucleotides matching TRBD1. CDR3 length equals 14 residues. Per germline, CDR1 SGHDT and CDR2 YYEEEE. The trim removed 3 bases at V and 8 bases at J, leaving 10 bases unmatched. CDR3 coding DNA: TGTGCCAGCAGCTGGGACAGTCTCTATGTGGGCTACACCTTC. Protein sequence: CASSWDSLYVGYTF.

V gene TRBV4-3 combines with J gene TRBJ1-2; 9 bases fit TRBD1. Germline V gene lookup returns CDR1 LGHNA and CDR2 YSLEER. The CDR3 is 15 residues long. With 1 base clipped from V and 7 bases from J, the junction kept 7 bases outside the gene matches. The CDR3 sequence: CASSQAQGQGGGYTF. DNA for the CDR3: TGCGCCAGCAGCCAAGCCCAGGGACAGGGTGGTGGCTACACCTTC.

V is TRBV28 and J is TRBJ2-5; TRBD1 matches at 9 bases. The germline CDR1 and CDR2 sequences are MDHEN and SYDVKM. Trimming removed 2 bases from V and 4 bases from J; junction bases left unmatched: 8. The CDR3 consists of 16 residues. CDR3 in amino acids: CASSLGGTGTGETQYF. Written as DNA, the CDR3 is TGTGCCAGCAGTTTAGGGGGGACAGGGACGGGAGAGACCCAGTACTTC.

J is TRBJ2-7 and V is TRBV19; 7 nucleotides match TRBD2. The length of the CDR3 is 16 residues. Germline-derived CDR1 and CDR2 are LNHDA and SQIVND (reference sequence). V lost 9 bases to trimming and J lost 9 bases; unmatched junction nucleotides: 23. The CDR3 region is CASRRDYAYEFKGQYF. CDR3 DNA sequence: TGTGCCAGCCGACGGGACTACGCCTACGAGTTCAAGGGGCAGTACTTC.